Below, 19 T cell receptor beta chains from the same sample are listed, as sequenced in a study of tumor-infiltrating lymphocytes in localized non-small cell lung cancer. Clones were read by immunoSEQ multiplex PCR, and TCRdb kept only the in-frame ones, dropping some. The sample records about 3,000 clones, approximately 52% being singletons. Sequencing used uninvolved lung tissue not adjacent to the tumor. The receptor set was obtained from a human donor with non-small cell lung cancer.

The rearrangement joins TRBV14 to TRBJ2-5, with D uncertain. Germline V CDR1 and CDR2: SGHDN, FVKESK. The CDR3 sequence is 13 residues long. V dropped 4 bases and J dropped 5 bases, with 11 bases sitting between them. The CDR3: CASSPAIRETQYF. In nucleotides, the CDR3 is TGTGCCAGCAGCCCGGCCATAAGGGAGACCCAGTACTTC.

This clone was seen a handful of times. The chain has TRBV11-3 and TRBJ2-2, with 10 bases aligning to TRBD2. The germline gives CDR1 SGHNT, CDR2 YENEEA. The CDR3 spans 18 residues. V shed 5 bases, J shed 6 bases, and the junction held 15 bases outside the gene matches. The CDR3, as DNA: TGTGCCAGCAGCCGTATGACGCTAGCGGGAGCAGCGGCCGGGGAGCTGTTTTTT. Translating gives CASSRMTLAGAAAGELFF.

In DNA, the CDR3 is TGTGCCAGCAGCCGTCTCCAACATAGCGGGTCCTACAATGAGCAGTTCTTC. As protein: CASSRLQHSGSYNEQFF. The V and J genes are TRBV7-2 and TRBJ2-1, with TRBD2 matching 7 bases. Trimming at V came to 5 bases and at J to 1 base, leaving 11 bases not matched to a gene. The V gene's germline CDR1 is SGHTA and CDR2 FQGNSA. This CDR3 has 17 residues.

This clone was recorded only once. The rearrangement uses TRBV28 and TRBJ1-1; D call uncertain. Germline assignment: CDR1 MDHEN and CDR2 SYDVKM. The CDR3 is 16 amino acids. Trimming pared 6 bases from V and 0 bases from J, leaving 17 bases between. This chain's CDR3 is CASSLSDLLMNTEAFF. For the CDR3, the DNA is TGTGCCAGCAGCCTATCAGACCTGCTCATGAACACTGAAGCTTTCTTT.

This CDR3 reads CASSYDSGGNTIYF. As DNA, the CDR3 is TGTGCCAGCAGTTACGACAGTGGGGGAAACACCATATATTTT. The chain recombines TRBV6-5 with TRBJ1-3; TRBD1 is a possible D gene (5 bases). Trimming cost V 2 bases and J 4 bases, with 9 bases left between them. The CDR3 is made up of 14 amino acids. The germline gives CDR1 MNHEY, CDR2 SVGAGI.

The rearrangement joins TRBV19 to TRBJ1-2; D gene unclear. V shed 3 bases and J shed 5 bases, with 10 bases lying between them. Germline V lookup: CDR1 LNHDA, CDR2 SQIVND (reference sequence). The CDR3 is made up of 13 amino acids. The CDR3 reads CASSIRDTYGYTF. The CDR3 DNA reads TGTGCCAGTAGTATTAGAGATACTTATGGCTACACCTTC.

This clone was recorded a few times. The chain couples TRBV2 to TRBJ2-3; D is unclear. This CDR3 is built from 11 residues. Germline assignment: CDR1 SNHLY and CDR2 FYNNEI. V dropped 10 bases and J dropped 7 bases, with 12 bases sitting between them. CDR3 coding DNA: TGTGCCACTTTAGGCTTCAATACGCAGTATTTT. Encoded protein: CATLGFNTQYF.

The chain links TRBV28 to TRBJ2-7, with 7 nucleotides matching TRBD1. The CDR3 extends over 14 amino acids. The germline V gene has CDR1 MDHEN and CDR2 SYDVKM. V lost 9 bases and J lost 3; bases outside the gene matches: 11. The CDR3: CASYGTALYYEQYF. Here the CDR3 DNA reads TGTGCCAGTTATGGGACAGCCCTTTACTACGAGCAGTACTTC.

The chain employs TRBV14 and TRBJ2-1; TRBD2 matches 12 bases. The CDR3 totals 19 residues. Trimming at V came to 1 base and at J to 0 bases, leaving 7 bases not matched to a gene. Per germline, CDR1 SGHDN and CDR2 FVKESK. CDR3 amino acids: CASSQATSGSLSSYNEQFF. CDR3 in DNA: TGTGCCAGCAGCCAAGCGACTAGCGGGAGCCTGAGCTCCTACAATGAGCAGTTCTTC.

This clone was seen a few times. The V call is TRBV28, the J call TRBJ1-5; no definite D call. The CDR3 totals 11 residues. Trimming pared 8 bases from V and 5 bases from J, leaving 7 bases between. CDR1 is MDHEN and CDR2 is SYDVKM in the germline V gene. DNA of the CDR3: TGTGCCAGCTCCTTGCATCAGCCCCAGCATTTT. This translates into CASSLHQPQHF.

The chain uses TRBV5-8 and TRBJ2-3, with 7 bases fitting TRBD1. Per germline, CDR1 SGHTS and CDR2 YDEGEE. Losses at the gene ends were 4 bases for V and 5 bases for J; bases not matched to a gene: 4. This CDR3 is built from 13 residues. The CDR3 here is CASSQGVVDTQYF. CDR3 DNA sequence: TGTGCCAGCAGCCAGGGGGTAGTAGATACGCAGTATTTT.

This clone came up once. Here the CDR3 DNA reads TGCGCCAGCAGCCCCTTGGGGGGCTACGAGCAGTACTTC. It encodes CASSPLGGYEQYF. V and J are TRBV5-1 and TRBJ2-7; D might be TRBD2 (6 bases). Looked up from germline, CDR1 is SGHRS and CDR2 is YFSETQ. CDR3 size: 13 residues. Trimming took off 4 bases at V and 3 bases at J, with 11 bases between the two ends.

This CDR3 reads CASSLLGGSNTEAFF. The CDR3 DNA is TGTGCCAGCAGCCTCCTTGGAGGGTCGAACACTGAAGCTTTCTTT. The chain recombines TRBV2 with TRBJ1-1; D is undetermined. The CDR3 extends over 15 amino acids. Trimming removed 6 bases from V and 1 base from J, with 15 bases in between. CDR1 and CDR2 from the germline V gene are SNHLY and FYNNEI.

The chain uses TRBV19 and TRBJ2-5; D might be TRBD1 or TRBD2, each matching 6 bases. The CDR3 has 14 amino acids. CDR1 LNHDA and CDR2 SQIVND come from the germline V gene (reference sequence). Trimming removed 6 bases from V and 2 bases from J, with 13 bases in between. The chain's CDR3 is CASRSRGRQETQYF. The DNA for the CDR3 is TGTGCCAGTAGGAGTCGGGGGCGGCAAGAGACCCAGTACTTC.

The V and J genes are TRBV18 and TRBJ2-7, with a weak D call TRBD1 (6 bases). This CDR3 spans 13 amino acids. Trimming stripped 3 bases from V and 5 bases from J, with 11 bases between. Germline CDR1 is KGHSH and CDR2 is LQKENI. The CDR3 sequence: CASSPQGHNEQYF. The DNA of the CDR3 is TGTGCCAGCTCACCTCAGGGGCACAACGAGCAGTACTTC. Looking up the rest from reference TRBV18 and TRBJ2-7 gives the full variable domain: NAGVMQNPRHLVRRRGQEARLRCSPMKGHSHVYWYRQLPEEGLKFMVYLQKENIIDESGMPKERFSAEFPKEGPSILRIQQVVRGDSAAYFCASSPQGHNEQYFGPGTRLTVT.

This clone was counted a single time. J is TRBJ2-3 and V is TRBV9; 8 nucleotides line up with TRBD1. CDR3 length equals 15 residues. Germline assignment: CDR1 SGDLS and CDR2 YYNGEE. Trimming took 4 bases from V and 3 from J; bases not matched to a gene: 7. DNA for the CDR3: TGTGCCAGCAGCACCCGGACAGGGAGGACAGATACGCAGTATTTT. Translation gives CASSTRTGRTDTQYF.

There are a few counts of this clone. This chain uses TRBV19 with TRBJ1-5; a possible D gene is TRBD1 (6 bases). The germline V gene has CDR1 LNHDA and CDR2 SQIVND (reference sequence). This CDR3 is 15 amino acids long. Trimming left V 8 bases short and J 2 bases short, with 16 bases between. The chain's CDR3 is CASGSGQGGNQPQHF. CDR3 in DNA: TGTGCCAGTGGATCGGGACAAGGGGGCAATCAGCCCCAGCATTTT.

CDR3 sequence: CASSSSGSGANVLTF. The CDR3 region has the DNA TGTGCCAGCAGCTCTAGCGGGAGTGGGGCCAACGTCCTGACTTTC. The chain couples TRBV13 to TRBJ2-6; 10 nucleotides line up with TRBD2. V shed 4 bases, J shed 3 bases, and the junction held 0 bases outside the gene matches. CDR1 PRHDT and CDR2 FYEKMQ come from the germline V gene (reference sequence). The CDR3 consists of 15 residues. The full variable domain, rest sourced from reference TRBV13 and TRBJ2-6, is AAGVIQSPRHLIKEKRETATLKCYPIPRHDTVYWYQQGPGQDPQFLISFYEKMQSDKGSIPDRFSAQQFSDYHSELNMSSLELGDSALYFCASSSSGSGANVLTFGAGSRLTVL.

In this sample, this clone turned up a few times. V usage is TRBV7-2 and J usage is TRBJ2-2; the D gene is possibly TRBD2 (5 bases). Germline V CDR1 and CDR2: SGHTA, FQGNSA. Trimming took 1 base from V and 5 from J, leaving 11 bases between them. The CDR3 loop spans 15 amino acids. CDR3 nucleotide sequence: TGTGCCAGCAGCTTAGGAGACTACCATACCGGGGAGCTGTTTTTT. This gives the protein CASSLGDYHTGELFF.